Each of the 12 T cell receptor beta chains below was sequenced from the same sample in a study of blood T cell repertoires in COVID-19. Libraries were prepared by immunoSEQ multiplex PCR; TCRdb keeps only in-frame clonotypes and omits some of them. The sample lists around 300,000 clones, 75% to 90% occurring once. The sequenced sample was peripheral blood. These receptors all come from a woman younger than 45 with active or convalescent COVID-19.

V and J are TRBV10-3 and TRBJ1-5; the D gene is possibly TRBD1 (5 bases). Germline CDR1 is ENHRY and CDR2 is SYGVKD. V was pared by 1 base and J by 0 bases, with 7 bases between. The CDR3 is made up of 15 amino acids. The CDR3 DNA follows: TGTGCCATCAGTGAGTTCAGGGATAGCAATCAGCCCCAGCATTTT. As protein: CAISEFRDSNQPQHF.

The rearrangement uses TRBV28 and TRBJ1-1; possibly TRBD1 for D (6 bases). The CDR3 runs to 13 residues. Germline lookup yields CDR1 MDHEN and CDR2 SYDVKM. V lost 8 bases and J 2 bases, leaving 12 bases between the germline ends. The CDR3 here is CASDRTRNTEAFF. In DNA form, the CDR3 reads TGTGCCAGCGACAGGACGAGAAACACTGAAGCTTTCTTT. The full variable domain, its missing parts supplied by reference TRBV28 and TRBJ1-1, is DVKVTQSSRYLVKRTGEKVFLECVQDMDHENMFWYRQDPGLGLRLIYFSYDVKMKEKGDIPEGYSVSREKKERFSLILESASTNQTSMYLCASDRTRNTEAFFGQGTRLTVV.

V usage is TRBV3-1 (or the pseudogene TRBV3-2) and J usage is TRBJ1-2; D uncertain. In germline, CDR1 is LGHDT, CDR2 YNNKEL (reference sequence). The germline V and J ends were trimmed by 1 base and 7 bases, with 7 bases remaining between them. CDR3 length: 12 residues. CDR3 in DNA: TGTGCCAGCAGCCAAGTTGAAGCTGGCTACACCTTC. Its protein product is CASSQVEAGYTF.

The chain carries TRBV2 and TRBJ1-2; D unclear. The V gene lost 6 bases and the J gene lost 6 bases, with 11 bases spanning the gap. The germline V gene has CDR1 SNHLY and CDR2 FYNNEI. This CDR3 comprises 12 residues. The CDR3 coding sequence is TGTGCCAGCAGCTCGACATTGGATGGCTACACCTTC. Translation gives CASSSTLDGYTF.

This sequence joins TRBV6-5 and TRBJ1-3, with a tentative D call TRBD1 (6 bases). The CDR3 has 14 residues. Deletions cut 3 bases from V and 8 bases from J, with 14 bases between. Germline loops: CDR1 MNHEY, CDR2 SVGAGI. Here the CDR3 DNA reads TGTGCCAGCAGTTATGGGCCAGGGGTACACACCATATATTTT. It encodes CASSYGPGVHTIYF.

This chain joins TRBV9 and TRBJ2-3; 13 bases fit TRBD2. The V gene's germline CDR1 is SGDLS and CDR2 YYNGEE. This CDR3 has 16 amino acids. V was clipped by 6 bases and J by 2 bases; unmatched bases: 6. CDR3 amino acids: CASKGTSGENTDTQYF. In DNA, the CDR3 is TGTGCCAGCAAGGGGACTAGCGGGGAGAACACAGATACGCAGTATTTT.

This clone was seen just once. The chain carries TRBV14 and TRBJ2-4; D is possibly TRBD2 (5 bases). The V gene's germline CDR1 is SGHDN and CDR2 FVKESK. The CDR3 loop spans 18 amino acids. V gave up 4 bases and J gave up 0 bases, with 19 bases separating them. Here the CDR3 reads CASSPLREWDLAKNIQYF. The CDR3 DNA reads TGTGCCAGCAGCCCCCTGAGGGAATGGGATCTAGCCAAAAACATTCAGTACTTC.

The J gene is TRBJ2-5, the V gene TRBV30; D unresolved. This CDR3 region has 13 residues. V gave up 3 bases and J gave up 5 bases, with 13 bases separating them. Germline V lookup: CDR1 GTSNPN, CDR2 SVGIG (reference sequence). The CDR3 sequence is CAWSGTARETQYF. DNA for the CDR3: TGTGCCTGGAGCGGTACCGCGAGGGAGACCCAGTACTTC.

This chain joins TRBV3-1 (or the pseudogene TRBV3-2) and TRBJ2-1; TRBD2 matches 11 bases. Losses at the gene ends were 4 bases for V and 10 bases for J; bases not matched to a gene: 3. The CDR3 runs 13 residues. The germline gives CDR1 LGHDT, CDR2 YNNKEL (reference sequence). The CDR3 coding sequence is TGTGCCAGCAGCCTACTAGCGGGGGAGGAGCAGTTCTTC. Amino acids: CASSLLAGEEQFF.

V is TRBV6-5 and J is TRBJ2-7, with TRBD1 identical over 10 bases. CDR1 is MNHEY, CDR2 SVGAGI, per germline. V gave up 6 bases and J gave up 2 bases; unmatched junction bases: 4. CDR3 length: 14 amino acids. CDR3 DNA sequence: TGTGCCAGCAGCCCGGGACAGGGGACCTACGAGCAGTACTTC. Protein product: CASSPGQGTYEQYF.

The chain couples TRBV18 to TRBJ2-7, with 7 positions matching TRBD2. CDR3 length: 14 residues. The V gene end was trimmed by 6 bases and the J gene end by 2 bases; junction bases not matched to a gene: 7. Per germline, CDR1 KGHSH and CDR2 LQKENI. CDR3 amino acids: CASSTGGGAYEQYF. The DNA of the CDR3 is TGTGCCAGCTCGACCGGGGGAGGGGCCTACGAGCAGTACTTC.

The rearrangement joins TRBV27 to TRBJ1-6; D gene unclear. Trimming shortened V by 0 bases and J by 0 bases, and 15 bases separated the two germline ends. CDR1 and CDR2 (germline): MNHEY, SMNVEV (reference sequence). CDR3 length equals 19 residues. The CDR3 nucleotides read TGTGCCAGCAGTTTATCGTCATTAGCGGGGAGCTCCTATAATTCACCCCTCCACTTT. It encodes CASSLSSLAGSSYNSPLHF.